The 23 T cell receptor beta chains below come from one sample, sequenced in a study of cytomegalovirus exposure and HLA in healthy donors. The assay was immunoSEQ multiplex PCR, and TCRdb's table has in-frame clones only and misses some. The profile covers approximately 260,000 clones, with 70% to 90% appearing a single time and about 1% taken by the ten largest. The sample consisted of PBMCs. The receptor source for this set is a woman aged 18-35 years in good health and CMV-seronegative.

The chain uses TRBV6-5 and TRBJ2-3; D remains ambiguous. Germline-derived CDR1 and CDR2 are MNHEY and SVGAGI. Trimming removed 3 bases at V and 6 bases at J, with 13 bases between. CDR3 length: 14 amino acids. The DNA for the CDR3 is TGTGCCAGCAGTTATGACTCCTTCGGGGATACGCAGTATTTT. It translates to CASSYDSFGDTQYF.

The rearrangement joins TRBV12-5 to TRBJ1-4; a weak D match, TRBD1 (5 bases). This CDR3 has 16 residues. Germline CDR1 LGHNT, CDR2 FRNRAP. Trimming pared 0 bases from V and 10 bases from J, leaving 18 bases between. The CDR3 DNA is TGTGCTAGTGGTTTGGTCTCAGCTCACTCGGGGGGAAAACTGTTTTTT. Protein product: CASGLVSAHSGGKLFF.

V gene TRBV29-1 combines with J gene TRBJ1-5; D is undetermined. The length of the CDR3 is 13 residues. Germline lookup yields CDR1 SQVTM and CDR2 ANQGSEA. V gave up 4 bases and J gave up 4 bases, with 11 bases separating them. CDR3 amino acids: CSVGYSLNQPQHF. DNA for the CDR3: TGCAGCGTTGGGTACAGCCTAAATCAGCCCCAGCATTTT.

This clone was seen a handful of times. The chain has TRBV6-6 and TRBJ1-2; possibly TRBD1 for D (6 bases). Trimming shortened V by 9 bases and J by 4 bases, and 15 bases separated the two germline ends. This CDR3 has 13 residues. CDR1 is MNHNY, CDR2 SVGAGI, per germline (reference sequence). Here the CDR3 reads CASTTGLGYGYTF. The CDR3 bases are TGTGCCAGTACCACAGGGTTGGGCTATGGCTACACCTTC.

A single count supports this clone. The CDR3 is CASIPRPSGRVTDTQYF. The CDR3 DNA is TGTGCCAGCATTCCTCGGCCTAGCGGGAGAGTCACAGATACGCAGTATTTT. V gene TRBV27 combines with J gene TRBJ2-3; 10 bases are shared with TRBD2. V was pared by 7 bases and J by 2 bases, with 12 bases of the junction left unmatched. This CDR3 has 17 residues. The V gene's germline CDR1 is MNHEY and CDR2 SMNVEV (reference sequence).

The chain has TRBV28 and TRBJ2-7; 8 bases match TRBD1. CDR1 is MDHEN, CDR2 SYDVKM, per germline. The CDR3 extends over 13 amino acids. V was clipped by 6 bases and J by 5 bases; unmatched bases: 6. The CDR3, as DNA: TGTGCCAGCAGCCGCAGGGGGCAACACGAGCAGTACTTC. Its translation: CASSRRGQHEQYF.

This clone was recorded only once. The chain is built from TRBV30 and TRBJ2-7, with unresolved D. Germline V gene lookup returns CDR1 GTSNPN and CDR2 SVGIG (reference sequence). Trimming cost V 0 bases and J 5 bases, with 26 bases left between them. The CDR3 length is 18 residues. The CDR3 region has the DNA TGTGCCTGGAGTGTACTCCGTACCTCCTCCGGTCCCGCGCACGAGCAGTACTTC. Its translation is CAWSVLRTSSGPAHEQYF.

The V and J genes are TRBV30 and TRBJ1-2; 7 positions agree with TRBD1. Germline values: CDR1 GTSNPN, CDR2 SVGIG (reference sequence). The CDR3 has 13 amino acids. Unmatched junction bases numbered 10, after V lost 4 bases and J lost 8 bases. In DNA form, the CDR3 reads TGTGCCTGGACGGGACAGAGCCCGGGGGGCTACACCTTC. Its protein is CAWTGQSPGGYTF.

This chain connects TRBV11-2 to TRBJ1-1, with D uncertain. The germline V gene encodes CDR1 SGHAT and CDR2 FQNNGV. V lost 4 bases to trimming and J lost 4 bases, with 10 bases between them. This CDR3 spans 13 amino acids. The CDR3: CASSSEILTEAFF. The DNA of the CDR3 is TGTGCCAGCAGCTCCGAGATACTCACTGAAGCTTTCTTT.

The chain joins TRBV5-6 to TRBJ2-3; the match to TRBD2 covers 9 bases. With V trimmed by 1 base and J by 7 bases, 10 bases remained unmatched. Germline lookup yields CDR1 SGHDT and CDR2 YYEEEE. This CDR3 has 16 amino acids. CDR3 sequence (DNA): TGTGCCAGCAGCTTGATACCGGGACTAGCATGGTATACGCAGTATTTT. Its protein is CASSLIPGLAWYTQYF.

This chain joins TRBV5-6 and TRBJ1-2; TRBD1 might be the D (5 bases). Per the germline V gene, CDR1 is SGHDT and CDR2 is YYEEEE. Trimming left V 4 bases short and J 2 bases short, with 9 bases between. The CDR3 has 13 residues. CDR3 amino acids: CASSPEGNYGYTF. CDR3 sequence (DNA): TGTGCCAGCAGCCCGGAGGGGAACTATGGCTACACCTTC.

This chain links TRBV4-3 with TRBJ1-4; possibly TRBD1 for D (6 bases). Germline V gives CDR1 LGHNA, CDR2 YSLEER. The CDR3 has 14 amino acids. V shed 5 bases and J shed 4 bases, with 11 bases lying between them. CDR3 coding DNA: TGCGCCAGCAGCGCGAGGGGGTTTAATGAAAAACTGTTTTTT. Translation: CASSARGFNEKLFF.

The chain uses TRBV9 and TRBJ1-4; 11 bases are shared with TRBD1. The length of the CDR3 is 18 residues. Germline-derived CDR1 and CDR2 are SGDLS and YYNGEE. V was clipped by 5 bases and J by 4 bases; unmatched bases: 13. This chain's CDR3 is CASSTGTGGWGVNEKLFF. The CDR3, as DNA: TGTGCCAGCAGTACCGGGACAGGGGGTTGGGGGGTTAATGAAAAACTGTTTTTT. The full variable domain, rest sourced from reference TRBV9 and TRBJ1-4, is DSGVTQTPKHLITATGQRVTLRCSPRSGDLSVYWYQQSLDQGLQFLIQYYNGEERAKGNILERFSAQQFPDLHSELNLSSLELGDSALYFCASSTGTGGWGVNEKLFFGSGTQLSVL.

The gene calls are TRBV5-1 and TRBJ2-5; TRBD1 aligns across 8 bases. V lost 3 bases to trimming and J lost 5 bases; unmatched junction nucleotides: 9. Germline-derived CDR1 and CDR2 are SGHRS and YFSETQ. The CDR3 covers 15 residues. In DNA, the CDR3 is TGCGCCAGCAGCTGGATCGGACAGGGCGGGGAGACCCAGTACTTC. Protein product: CASSWIGQGGETQYF.

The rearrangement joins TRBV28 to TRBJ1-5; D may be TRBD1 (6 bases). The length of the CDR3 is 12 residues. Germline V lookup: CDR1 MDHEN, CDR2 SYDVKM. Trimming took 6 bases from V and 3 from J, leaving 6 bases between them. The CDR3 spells CASRGANQPQHF. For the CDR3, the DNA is TGTGCCAGCAGGGGGGCCAATCAGCCCCAGCATTTT.

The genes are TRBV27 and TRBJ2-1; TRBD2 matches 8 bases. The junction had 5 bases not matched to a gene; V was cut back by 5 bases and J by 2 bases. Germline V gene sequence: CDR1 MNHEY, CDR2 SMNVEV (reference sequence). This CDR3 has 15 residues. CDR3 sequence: CASSISGVTYNEQFF. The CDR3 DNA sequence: TGTGCCAGCAGTATTAGCGGGGTCACCTACAATGAGCAGTTCTTC.

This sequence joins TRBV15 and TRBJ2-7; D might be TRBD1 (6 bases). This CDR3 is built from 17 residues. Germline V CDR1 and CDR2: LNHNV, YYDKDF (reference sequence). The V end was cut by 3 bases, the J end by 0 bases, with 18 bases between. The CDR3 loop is CATSSRSKDRSSYEQYF. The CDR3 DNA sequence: TGTGCCACCAGCAGCCGTTCGAAAGACAGGAGCTCCTACGAGCAGTACTTC.

CDR3 coding DNA: TGTGCCAGCAACCCTGATACAGGGTTGAACACTGAAGCTTTCTTT. Protein sequence: CASNPDTGLNTEAFF. V is TRBV6-5 and J is TRBJ1-1, with D possibly matching TRBD1 (6 bases). This CDR3 comprises 15 residues. Germline CDR1 MNHEY, CDR2 SVGAGI. Trimming pared 7 bases from V and 0 bases from J, leaving 15 bases between.

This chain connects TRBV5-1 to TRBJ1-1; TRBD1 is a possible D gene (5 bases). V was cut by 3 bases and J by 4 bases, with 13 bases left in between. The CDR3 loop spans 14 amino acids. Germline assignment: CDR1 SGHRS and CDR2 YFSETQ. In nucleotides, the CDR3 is TGCGCCAGCAGCTCCAGGGTGGAGGGCACTGAAGCTTTCTTT. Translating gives CASSSRVEGTEAFF.

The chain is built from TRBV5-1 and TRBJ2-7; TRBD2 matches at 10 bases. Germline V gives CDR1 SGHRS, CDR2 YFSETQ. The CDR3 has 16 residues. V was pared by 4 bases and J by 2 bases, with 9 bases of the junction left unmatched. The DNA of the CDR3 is TGCGCCAGCAGCCCCTTAGCGGGGGGCTACACCTACGAGCAGTACTTC. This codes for CASSPLAGGYTYEQYF.

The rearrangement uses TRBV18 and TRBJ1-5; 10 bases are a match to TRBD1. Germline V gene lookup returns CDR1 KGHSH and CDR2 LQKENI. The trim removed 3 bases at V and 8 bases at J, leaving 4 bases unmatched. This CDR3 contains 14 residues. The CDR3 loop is CASSPDRGQEPQHF. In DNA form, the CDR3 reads TGTGCCAGCTCACCCGACAGGGGGCAAGAGCCCCAGCATTTT.

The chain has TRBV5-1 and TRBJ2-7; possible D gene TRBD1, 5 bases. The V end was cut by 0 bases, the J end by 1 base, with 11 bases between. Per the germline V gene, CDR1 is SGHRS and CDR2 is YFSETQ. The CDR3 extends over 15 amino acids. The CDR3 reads CASSLVAGRSYEQYF. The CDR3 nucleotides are TGCGCCAGCAGCTTGGTGGCAGGGCGATCCTACGAGCAGTACTTC.

The CDR3 DNA reads TGTGCCAGCAGTGTCAGGGTCCAAAGGGAGACCCAGTACTTC. This codes for CASSVRVQRETQYF. The chain carries TRBV6-1 and TRBJ2-5; the D gene is possibly TRBD1 (5 bases). CDR1 and CDR2 from the germline V gene are MNHNS and SASEGT. Trimming shortened V by 4 bases and J by 5 bases, and 14 bases separated the two germline ends. The CDR3 contains 14 residues.